Listed below are T cell receptor beta chains from one sample, sequenced in a study of technical replicates of blood from several donors. Libraries were prepared by immunoSEQ multiplex PCR; TCRdb keeps only in-frame clonotypes and omits some of them. The sample shows fewer than 80,000 clones, around 92% of them seen only once. The sample was PBMCs. Every receptor here comes from a human donor in good health. Some clones in this sample may be carry-over from other donors' samples. Each CDR3 is given with its conserved first and last residue. D genes are given only for firm matches. Clone size appears in some rows only: once, few, many, or a class for an expanded clone.

CASSIDKSSYNEQFF,TGTGCCAGCAGTATAGACAAGAGCTCCTACAATGAGCAGTTCTTC,.,TRBJ2-1,.,TRBV7-3
CASSQASTDTQYF,TGTGCCAGCAGCCAAGCGAGCACAGATACGCAGTATTTT,.,TRBJ2-3,.,TRBV4-2
CASSLSGSGTEAFF,TGCGCCAGCAGCTTATCGGGGTCGGGCACTGAAGCTTTCTTT,.,TRBJ1-1,.,TRBV5-1
CASSDGTSHNEQFF,TGTGCCAGCAGTGACGGGACTTCCCACAATGAGCAGTTCTTC,once,TRBJ2-1,.,TRBV6-4
CASSYLQAGNTEAFF,TGTGCCAGCAGTTACTTACAGGCTGGGAACACTGAAGCTTTCTTT,.,TRBJ1-1,.,TRBV6-6
CSASSSNEQFF,TGCAGTGCTAGCAGTTCGAATGAGCAGTTCTTC,.,TRBJ2-1,.,TRBV20-1
CSAEEDNEQFF,TGCAGTGCTGAGGAGGACAATGAGCAGTTCTTC,.,TRBJ2-1,.,TRBV20-1
CASGSGNLETQYF,TGTGCTAGTGGTTCTGGCAATTTAGAGACCCAGTACTTC,.,TRBJ2-5,.,TRBV12-5
CASSPVGQSSNGYTF,TGTGCCAGCAGCCCGGTGGGGCAGTCCTCGAATGGCTACACCTTC,.,TRBJ1-2,.,TRBV9
CASSPPGGGEQYF,TGTGCCAGCTCACCACCTGGAGGAGGCGAGCAGTACTTC,once,TRBJ2-7,.,TRBV18
CAWSASTGAAFF,TGTGCCTGGAGTGCCTCTACAGGGGCTGCTTTCTTT,.,TRBJ1-1,TRBD1,TRBV30
CASRNRGRDTGELFF,TGTGCCAGCAGAAACAGGGGGCGAGACACCGGGGAGCTGTTTTTT,few,TRBJ2-2,TRBD1,TRBV6-5
CASSSLQGATYGYTF,TGTGCCAGCAGTTCCTTACAGGGGGCCACCTATGGCTACACCTTC,.,TRBJ1-2,TRBD1,TRBV27
CASRPGQGSPYEQYF,TGTGCCAGCAGGCCGGGACAGGGAAGTCCCTACGAGCAGTACTTC,.,TRBJ2-7,TRBD1,TRBV6-1
CASSQEGEGSGANVLTF,TGCGCCAGCAGCCAAGAAGGGGAGGGATCTGGGGCCAACGTCCTGACTTTC,.,TRBJ2-6,TRBD2,TRBV4-3